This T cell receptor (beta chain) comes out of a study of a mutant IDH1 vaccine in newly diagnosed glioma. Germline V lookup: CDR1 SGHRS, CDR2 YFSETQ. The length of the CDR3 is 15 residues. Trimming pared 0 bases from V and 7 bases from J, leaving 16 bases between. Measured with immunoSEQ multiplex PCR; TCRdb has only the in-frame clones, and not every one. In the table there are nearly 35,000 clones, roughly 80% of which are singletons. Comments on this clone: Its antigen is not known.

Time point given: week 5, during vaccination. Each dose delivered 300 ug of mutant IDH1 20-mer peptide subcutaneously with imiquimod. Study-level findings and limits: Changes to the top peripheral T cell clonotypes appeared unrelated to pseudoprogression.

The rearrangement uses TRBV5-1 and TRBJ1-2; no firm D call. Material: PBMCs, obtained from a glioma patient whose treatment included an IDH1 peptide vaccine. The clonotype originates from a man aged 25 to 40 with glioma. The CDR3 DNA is TGCGCCAGCAGCTTGGAGTCGGCCGTAGGAGCTGGCTACACCTTC. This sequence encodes CASSLESAVGAGYTF.